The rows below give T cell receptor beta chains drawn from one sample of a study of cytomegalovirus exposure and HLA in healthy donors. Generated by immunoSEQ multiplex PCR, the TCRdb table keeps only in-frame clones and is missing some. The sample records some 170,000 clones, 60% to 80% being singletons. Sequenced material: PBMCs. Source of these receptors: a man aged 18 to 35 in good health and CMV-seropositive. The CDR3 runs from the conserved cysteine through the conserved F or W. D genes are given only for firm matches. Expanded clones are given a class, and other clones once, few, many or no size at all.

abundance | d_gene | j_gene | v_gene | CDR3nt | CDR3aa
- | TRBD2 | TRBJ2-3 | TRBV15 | TGTGCCACCAGAAGTGAGCGGGAACGCACAGATACGCAGTATTTT | CATRSERERTDTQYF
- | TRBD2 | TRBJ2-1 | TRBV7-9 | TGTGCCAGCAGCTTAGCTAGCGGGAACGAGCAGTTCTTC | CASSLASGNEQFF
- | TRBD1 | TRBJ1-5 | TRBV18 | TGTGCCAGCTCGCTGACAGGGAATGACAATCAGCCCCAGCATTTT | CASSLTGNDNQPQHF
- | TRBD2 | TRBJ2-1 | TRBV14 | TGTGCCAGCAGCAAGGGACTAGCGGGTAACAATGAGCAGTTCTTC | CASSKGLAGNNEQFF
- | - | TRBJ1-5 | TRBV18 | TGTGCCAGCTCACCAAACAGGGTGGTCGCTAGCAATCAGCCCCAGCATTTT | CASSPNRVVASNQPQHF
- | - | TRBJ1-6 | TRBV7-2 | TGTGCCAGCAGCTTGAGCGAGAATAATTCACCCCTCCACTTT | CASSLSENNSPLHF
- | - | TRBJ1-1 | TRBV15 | TGTGCCACCAGCGCCACAAAGAACACTGAAGCTTTCTTT | CATSATKNTEAFF
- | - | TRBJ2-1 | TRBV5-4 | TGTGCCAGCAGCCTGCCCGACGGCGGATCCAACAATGAGCAGTTCTTC | CASSLPDGGSNNEQFF
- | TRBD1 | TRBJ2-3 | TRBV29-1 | TGCAGCGTTGAGAGGGGGCGCATAACAGATACGCAGTATTTT | CSVERGRITDTQYF
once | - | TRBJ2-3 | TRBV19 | TGTGCCAGTAGTCGGGGCACAGATACGCAGTATTTT | CASSRGTDTQYF
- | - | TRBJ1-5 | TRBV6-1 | TGTGCCAGCAGTGAAGGCAGACAAAGCAATCAGCCCCAGCATTTT | CASSEGRQSNQPQHF
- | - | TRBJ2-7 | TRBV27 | TGTGCCAGCAGTCTCCAAGGGGGCGGGAACGAGCAGTACTTC | CASSLQGGGNEQYF
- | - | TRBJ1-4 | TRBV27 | TGTGCCAGCAGTCTCTTGTACGGGAATGAAAAACTGTTTTTT | CASSLLYGNEKLFF
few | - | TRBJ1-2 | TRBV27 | TGTGCCAGCAGTTTATGGGGGGGCCGCTATGGCTACACCTTC | CASSLWGGRYGYTF
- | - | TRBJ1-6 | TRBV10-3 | TGTGCCATCAGTGAGTCGACCGGAGGCCATAATTCACCCCTCCACTTT | CAISESTGGHNSPLHF
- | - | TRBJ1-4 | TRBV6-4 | TGTGCCAGCAGCCGAGATGCAAATGAAAAACTGTTTTTT | CASSRDANEKLFF
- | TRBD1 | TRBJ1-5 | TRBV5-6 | TGTGCCAGCAGCTTGGGGACAGGCGCCCAGGCAATTCAGCCCCAGCATTTT | CASSLGTGAQAIQPQHF
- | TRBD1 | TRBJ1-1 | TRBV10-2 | TGCGCCAGCAGACAGGGGAACACCGAAGCTTTCTTT | CASRQGNTEAFF
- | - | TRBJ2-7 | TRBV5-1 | TGCGCCAGCAGCTTGGAGGCTAGCAGATACGAGCAGTACTTC | CASSLEASRYEQYF
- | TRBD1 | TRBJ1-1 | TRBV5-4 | TGTGCCGGCAGCGACCGGACAGGGGGCCTGAACACTGAAGCTTTCTTT | CAGSDRTGGLNTEAFF
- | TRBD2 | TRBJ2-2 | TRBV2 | TGTGCCAGCAGCGCTAGGGCTAGCGGGAGTGGGGAGCTGTTTTTT | CASSARASGSGELFF
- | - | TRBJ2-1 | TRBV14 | TGTGCCAGCAGCCTTTCGACCGGGTCCAAATCCTACAATGAGCAGTTCTTC | CASSLSTGSKSYNEQFF
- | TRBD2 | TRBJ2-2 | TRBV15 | TGTGCCACCAGCCGACTAGCGGGAGTTAACGGGGAGCTGTTTTTT | CATSRLAGVNGELFF
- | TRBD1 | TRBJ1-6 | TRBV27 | TGTGCCAGCAGATGGACAGGGGGCAATAATTCACCCCTCCACTTT | CASRWTGGNNSPLHF